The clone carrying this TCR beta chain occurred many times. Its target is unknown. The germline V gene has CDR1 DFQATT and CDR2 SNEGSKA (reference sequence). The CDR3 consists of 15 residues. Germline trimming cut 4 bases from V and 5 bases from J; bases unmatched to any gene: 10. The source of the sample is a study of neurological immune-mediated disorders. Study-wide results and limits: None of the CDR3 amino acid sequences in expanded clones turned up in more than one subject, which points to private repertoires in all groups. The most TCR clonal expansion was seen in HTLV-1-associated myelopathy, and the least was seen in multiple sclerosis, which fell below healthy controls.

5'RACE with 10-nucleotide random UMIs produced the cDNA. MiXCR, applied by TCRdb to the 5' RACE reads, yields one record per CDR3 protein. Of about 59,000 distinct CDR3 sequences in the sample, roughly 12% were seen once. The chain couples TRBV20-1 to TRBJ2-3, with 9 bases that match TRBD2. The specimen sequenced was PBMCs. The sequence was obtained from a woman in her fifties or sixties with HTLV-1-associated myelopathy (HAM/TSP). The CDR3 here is CSATTGTSIGDTQYF. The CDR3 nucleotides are TGCAGTGCTACCACCGGGACTAGCATTGGAGATACGCAGTATTTT.